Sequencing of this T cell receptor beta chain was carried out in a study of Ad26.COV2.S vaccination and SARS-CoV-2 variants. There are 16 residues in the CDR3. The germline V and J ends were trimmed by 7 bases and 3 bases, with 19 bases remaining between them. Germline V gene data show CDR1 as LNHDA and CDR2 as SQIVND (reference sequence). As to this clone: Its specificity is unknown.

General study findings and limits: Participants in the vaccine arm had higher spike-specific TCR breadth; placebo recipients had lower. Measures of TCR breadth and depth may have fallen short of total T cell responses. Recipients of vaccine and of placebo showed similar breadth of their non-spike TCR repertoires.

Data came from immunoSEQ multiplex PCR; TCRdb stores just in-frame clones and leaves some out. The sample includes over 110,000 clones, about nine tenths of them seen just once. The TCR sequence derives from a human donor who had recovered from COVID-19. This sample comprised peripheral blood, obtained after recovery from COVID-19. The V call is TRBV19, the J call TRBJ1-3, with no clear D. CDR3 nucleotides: TGTGCCAGTATGGATTTCAGGCGAACGAATGGAAACACCATATATTTT. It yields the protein CASMDFRRTNGNTIYF. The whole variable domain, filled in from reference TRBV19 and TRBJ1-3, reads DGGITQSPKYLFRKEGQNVTLSCEQNLNHDAMYWYRQDPGQGLRLIYYSQIVNDFQKGDIAEGYSVSREKKESFPLTVTSAQKNPTAFYLCASMDFRRTNGNTIYFGEGSWLTVV.